These 24 T cell receptor beta chains were sequenced from one sample in a study of T cells after yellow fever vaccination. TCRdb used MiXCR to reprocess the 5' RACE reads, holding one entry per CDR3 protein. The sample contains just under 600,000 distinct CDR3 sequences, approximately 12% of which appear only once. The starting material was PBMCs, obtained on the day of the yellow fever booster vaccination. Receptor source: a man between 25 and 39 years old who received the YFV17D yellow fever vaccine.

The CDR3, as DNA: TGCAGCGTGAGGGGGACAGGGGACCTTGGCGAGCAGTACTTC. Encoded protein: CSVRGTGDLGEQYF. The chain carries TRBV29-1 and TRBJ2-7; 10 nucleotides agree with TRBD1. V lost 6 bases to trimming and J lost 6 bases; unmatched junction nucleotides: 11. Germline CDR1 SQVTM, CDR2 ANQGSEA. The CDR3 totals 14 residues.

The rearrangement links TRBV4-3 to TRBJ2-3; D is perhaps TRBD2 (6 bases). Germline-derived CDR1 and CDR2 are LGHNA and YSLEER. Trimming stripped 1 base from V and 4 bases from J, with 18 bases between. The CDR3 covers 17 residues. The CDR3 spells CASSQAFFPPSADTQYF. The CDR3, as DNA: TGCGCCAGCAGCCAAGCTTTCTTCCCGCCTAGCGCAGATACGCAGTATTTT.

This clonotype was counted between two and nine times. The gene calls are TRBV27 and TRBJ1-6, with TRBD1 as a possible D gene (6 bases). CDR3 size: 14 residues. Looked up from germline, CDR1 is MNHEY and CDR2 is SMNVEV (reference sequence). The V and J ends lost 4 bases and 7 bases respectively, with 11 bases between them. The CDR3 loop reads CASSSDRGNSPLHF. The CDR3 DNA reads TGTGCCAGCAGTTCGGACAGAGGGAATTCACCCCTCCACTTT.

This clonotype was found many times. The chain joins TRBV5-1 to TRBJ2-3, with D unclear. Germline CDR1 reads SGHRS; CDR2 reads YFSETQ. There are 14 residues in the CDR3. Trimming shortened V by 7 bases and J by 1 base, and 13 bases separated the two germline ends. The DNA of the CDR3 is TGCGCCAGCGCCCTCGGCGGAGGCACAGATACGCAGTATTTT. It encodes CASALGGGTDTQYF.

This clonotype was detected a few times. V is TRBV2 and J is TRBJ1-6; D unresolved. This CDR3 contains 16 residues. Per germline, CDR1 SNHLY and CDR2 FYNNEI. Trimming removed 8 bases from V and 6 bases from J, with 20 bases in between. CDR3 loop: CASGLGFESFNSPLHF. The CDR3 DNA reads as TGTGCCAGCGGACTGGGGTTTGAGAGTTTTAATTCACCCCTCCACTTT.

This clonotype was seen a handful of times. This chain links TRBV11-2 with TRBJ1-3; D gene ambiguous. Trimming removed 2 bases at V and 9 bases at J, with 29 bases between. There are 19 residues in the CDR3. Germline-derived CDR1 and CDR2 are SGHAT and FQNNGV. The CDR3 protein is CASSLPIKWTLGPGATIYF. The CDR3 coding sequence is TGTGCCAGCAGCTTACCTATTAAGTGGACCCTGGGCCCTGGAGCCACCATATATTTT. Full variable domain (missing parts from reference TRBV11-2 and TRBJ1-3): EAGVAQSPRYKIIEKRQSVAFWCNPISGHATLYWYQQILGQGPKLLIQFQNNGVVDDSQLPKDRFSAERLKGVDSTLKIQPAKLEDSAVYLCASSLPIKWTLGPGATIYFGEGSWLTVV.

V usage is TRBV6-2 or TRBV6-3 and J usage is TRBJ2-2, with 7 bases aligning to TRBD1. This CDR3 spans 18 amino acids. Germline loops: CDR1 MNHEY, CDR2 SVGEGT. V was pared by 0 bases and J by 4 bases, with 11 bases of the junction left unmatched. CDR3 in DNA: TGTGCCAGCAGTTACTCGACAGGGCTCCATCTAGGCACCGGGGAGCTGTTTTTT. Translating it yields CASSYSTGLHLGTGELFF.

This sequence joins TRBV19 and TRBJ2-1; tentative D call: TRBD2 (5 bases). This CDR3 spans 14 amino acids. V lost 9 bases and J 0 bases, leaving 12 bases between the germline ends. Per germline, CDR1 LNHDA and CDR2 SQIVND (reference sequence). The CDR3 protein is CASQRRSSYNEQFF. For the CDR3, the DNA is TGTGCCAGCCAGCGGAGAAGCTCCTACAATGAGCAGTTCTTC.

This clonotype turned up a few times. V is TRBV4-3 and J is TRBJ2-5, with D hard to call. CDR3 length: 13 residues. V shed 1 base and J shed 5 bases, with 8 bases lying between them. Germline CDR1 and CDR2: LGHNA and YSLEER. CDR3 protein: CASSQAMTETQYF. CDR3 DNA: TGCGCCAGCAGCCAAGCGATGACGGAGACCCAGTACTTC.

This chain joins TRBV20-1 and TRBJ1-5; 9 nucleotides agree with TRBD1. Germline V gives CDR1 DFQATT, CDR2 SNEGSKA (reference sequence). Trimming at V came to 5 bases and at J to 2 bases, leaving 7 bases not matched to a gene. There are 15 residues in the CDR3. CDR3 nucleotide sequence: TGCAGTGCTCAATCGGGACAGGGAGGCAATCAGCCCCAGCATTTT. Its protein is CSAQSGQGGNQPQHF.

The chain is built from TRBV4-3 and TRBJ1-2; no clear D gene. Germline CDR1 reads LGHNA; CDR2 reads YSLEER. The V end was cut by 0 bases, the J end by 2 bases, with 7 bases between. The CDR3 runs to 14 residues. CDR3 protein: CASSQDSVNYGYTF. The CDR3 DNA follows: TGCGCCAGCAGCCAAGATAGCGTAAACTATGGCTACACCTTC.

This clonotype showed up just a few times. The CDR3 DNA sequence: TGTGCCAGCAACTGGGACAGGAGCCCCCCTAACTATGGCTACACCTTC. Amino acids: CASNWDRSPPNYGYTF. V is TRBV12-3 or TRBV12-4 and J is TRBJ1-2; TRBD1 agrees at 8 bases. With 7 bases clipped from V and 0 bases from J, the junction kept 10 bases outside the gene matches. This CDR3 has 16 amino acids.

The genes are TRBV19 and TRBJ2-3; the D gene is possibly TRBD2 (6 bases). The CDR3 spans 13 residues. Germline assignment: CDR1 LNHDA and CDR2 SQIVND (reference sequence). The ends were cut back, 7 bases at V and 8 bases at J, with 16 bases in the middle. This chain's CDR3 is CASKERVTPTQYF. Written as DNA, the CDR3 is TGTGCCAGTAAGGAGCGGGTAACCCCTACGCAGTATTTT.

This clonotype was counted only a few times. This chain joins TRBV4-2 and TRBJ2-2; 14 bases are a match to TRBD2. The J segment lost 2 bases and the V segment lost 5 bases, leaving 13 bases of the junction unmatched. The CDR3 has 20 residues. Germline values: CDR1 LGHNA, CDR2 YNFKEQ. This CDR3 is CASSTKTSGRAAGNTGELFF. CDR3 coding DNA: TGTGCCAGCAGCACTAAGACTAGCGGGAGGGCAGCTGGAAACACCGGGGAGCTGTTTTTT.

This clonotype occurred a few times. V usage is TRBV6-5 and J usage is TRBJ2-2, with D possibly being TRBD2 (5 bases). Germline CDR1 reads MNHEY; CDR2 reads SVGAGI. V shed 4 bases and J shed 4 bases, with 16 bases lying between them. CDR3 length: 16 amino acids. This CDR3 reads CASSSMDWTTTGELFF. In nucleotides, the CDR3 is TGTGCCAGCAGTTCCATGGACTGGACGACCACCGGGGAGCTGTTTTTT.

The V gene is TRBV7-2, the J gene TRBJ2-7; D perhaps matches TRBD2 (5 bases). This CDR3 region has 16 residues. The germline V gene encodes CDR1 SGHTA and CDR2 FQGNSA. V lost 0 bases and J lost 2, with 14 bases in between. The CDR3 region has the DNA TGTGCCAGCAGCTTAGCGCCTAGCCTGGGCGCCTACGAGCAGTACTTC. It codes for CASSLAPSLGAYEQYF.

This clonotype occurred a few times. The rearrangement joins TRBV7-9 to TRBJ1-1; no clear D. Germline V gene data show CDR1 as SEHNR and CDR2 as FQNEAQ (reference sequence). The CDR3 is 17 residues long. Trimming stripped 2 bases from V and 5 bases from J, with 21 bases between. The CDR3 nucleotides are TGTGCCAGCAGCTTATTAAGGGTTCTAGGTGGTGGGACTGAAGCTTTCTTT. It codes for CASSLLRVLGGGTEAFF.

The chain has TRBV11-2 and TRBJ2-3; tentative D call: TRBD2 (5 bases). Trimming pared 6 bases from V and 2 bases from J, leaving 15 bases between. Germline CDR1 reads SGHAT; CDR2 reads FQNNGV. The CDR3 contains 15 residues. The CDR3 spells CASSQPGITTDTQYF. Here the CDR3 DNA reads TGTGCCAGCAGTCAACCCGGGATTACCACAGATACGCAGTATTTT.

This clonotype was recorded a few times. This chain joins TRBV19 and TRBJ2-7, with D possibly TRBD1 on 5 matching bases. Germline V CDR1 and CDR2: LNHDA, SQIVND (reference sequence). Trimming removed 4 bases at V and 6 bases at J, with 10 bases between. This CDR3 is 12 amino acids long. In DNA form, the CDR3 reads TGTGCCAGTAGTAGTCTGGGGCGCGAGCAGTACTTC. Translation: CASSSLGREQYF.

V is TRBV24-1 and J is TRBJ2-2, with no clear D. The V end was cut by 3 bases, the J end by 0 bases, with 7 bases between. The germline gives CDR1 KGHDR, CDR2 SFDVKD. This CDR3 comprises 15 residues. CDR3 sequence reads: CATSDVNANTGELFF. CDR3 sequence (DNA): TGTGCCACCAGTGATGTTAATGCGAACACCGGGGAGCTGTTTTTT.

This sequence joins TRBV12-3 or TRBV12-4 and TRBJ1-2; 8 positions match TRBD1. The junction had 12 bases not matched to a gene; V was cut back by 5 bases and J by 7 bases. This CDR3 is built from 15 residues. CDR3 DNA: TGTGCCAGCAGTGCTCCGGGACAGGAGTATGTTGGCTACACCTTC. Its protein is CASSAPGQEYVGYTF.

This rearrangement joins TRBV28 to TRBJ2-3; D not certain. The CDR3 runs 12 residues. Germline V gene sequence: CDR1 MDHEN, CDR2 SYDVKM. Trimming took 8 bases from V and 2 from J, leaving 8 bases between them. This CDR3 is CASGSLTDTQYF. The CDR3 DNA is TGTGCCAGCGGGTCGCTCACAGATACGCAGTATTTT.

V is TRBV20-1 and J is TRBJ2-7; D perhaps matches TRBD1 (6 bases). Trimming took 5 bases from V and 6 from J, leaving 14 bases between them. The CDR3 runs to 12 residues. Germline V gives CDR1 DFQATT, CDR2 SNEGSKA (reference sequence). In DNA form, the CDR3 reads TGCAGTGCTCGGGACATTGAGAGCGAGCAGTACTTC. It codes for CSARDIESEQYF.

This clonotype was picked up a small number of times. The CDR3 here is CSASHDTFTGELFF. The CDR3 DNA follows: TGCAGTGCTAGTCACGACACGTTCACCGGGGAGCTGTTTTTT. V usage is TRBV20-1 and J usage is TRBJ2-2; D gene uncertain. The germline V gene encodes CDR1 DFQATT and CDR2 SNEGSKA (reference sequence). With 3 bases removed from V and 4 bases from J, the gap between germline ends came to 12 bases. The CDR3 runs to 14 residues.